What follows describes a single T cell receptor beta chain. This specimen comes from a study of blood T cell repertoires in COVID-19. Sequenced by immunoSEQ multiplex PCR; TCRdb stores in-frame clones only, minus some. This table holds some 130,000 clones, approximately 80% found once. The sequence derives from a man aged 55 to 70 who had recovered from COVID-19. The material sequenced was peripheral blood.

The CDR3 DNA reads as TGTGCCAGCAAAAACCTCGGACAGGGAGGACAAGAGACCCAGTACTTC. Translation gives CASKNLGQGGQETQYF. This chain links TRBV4-2 with TRBJ2-5; 8 positions match TRBD1. J lost 2 bases, V lost 7 bases, and 12 bases had no gene match. The germline V gene has CDR1 LGHNA and CDR2 YNFKEQ. This CDR3 spans 16 amino acids.